Reported below is one T cell receptor beta chain. Time point denoted: pre-treatment sample, taken before nivolumab and TIL therapy. These data belong to a study of TIL therapy for anti-PD-1-resistant metastatic lung cancer. The CDR3 covers 14 residues. The J segment lost 7 bases and the V segment lost 6 bases, leaving 7 bases of the junction unmatched. In germline, CDR1 is MDHEN, CDR2 SYDVKM. This was the immunoSEQ v3 assay. Method: immunoSEQ multiplex PCR; TCRdb's copy keeps in-frame clones and lacks some. The sample has some 52,000 clones, 70% to 80% seen once. The sequencing used blood, collected at baseline. The chain uses TRBV28 and TRBJ2-5; 11 bases map to TRBD1. The origin of this receptor is a woman between 30 and 80 years old with non-small cell lung cancer. CDR3 region: CASSRTGGVGTQYF. The CDR3 coding sequence is TGTGCCAGCAGCCGGACAGGGGGCGTGGGGACCCAGTACTTC.